The clone carrying this TCR beta chain was seen only a few times. Participants were aged roughly 18 to 100 years from 20 to 30 US areas. The source of the sample is a study of blood T cell repertoires in COVID-19. As handled by the study authors: Reference gene primer amplification gave nucleated cell count estimates. The data were produced by immunoSEQ multiplex PCR, yet TCRdb's version contains in-frame clones alone and is incomplete. Clone size and the V and J calls come from that table; the DNA yielded D and trimming. This sample has some 460,000 clones, with 75% to 90% found just once. This TCR was sampled from a woman under 30 who had recovered from COVID-19. Material: PBMCs or T cells enriched from blood (not recorded which).

CDR3 sequence reads: CASSPREEGNYGYTF. CDR3 nucleotides: TGTGCCAGCTCACCACGTGAGGAGGGTAACTATGGCTACACCTTC. The chain carries TRBV18 and TRBJ1-2; unclear D gene. The germline V gene encodes CDR1 KGHSH and CDR2 LQKENI. Trimming shortened V by 1 base and J by 1 base, and 10 bases separated the two germline ends. The CDR3 runs to 15 residues.